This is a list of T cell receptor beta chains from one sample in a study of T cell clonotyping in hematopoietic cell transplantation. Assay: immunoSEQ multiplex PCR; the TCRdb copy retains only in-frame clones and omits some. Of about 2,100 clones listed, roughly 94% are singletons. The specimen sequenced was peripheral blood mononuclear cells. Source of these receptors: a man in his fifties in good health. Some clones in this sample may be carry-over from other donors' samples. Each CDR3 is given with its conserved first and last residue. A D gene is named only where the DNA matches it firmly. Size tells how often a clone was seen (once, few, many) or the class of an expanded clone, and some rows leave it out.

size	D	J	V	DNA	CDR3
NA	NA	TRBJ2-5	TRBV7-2	TGTGCCAGCAGCTTAGTGGTCGGCAGCCAAGAGACCCAGTACTTC	CASSLVVGSQETQYF
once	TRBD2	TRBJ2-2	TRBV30	TGTGCCTGGTCCGGGAGCGGGGGAAACACCGGGGAGCTGTTTTTT	CAWSGSGGNTGELFF
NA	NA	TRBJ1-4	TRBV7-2	TGTGCCAGCAGCCCATCAGACAGGCGGGAAAAACTGTTTTTT	CASSPSDRREKLFF
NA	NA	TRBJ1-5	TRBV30	TGTGCCTGGAGTCCCGTTGGGAGGGGTCGGGAGCCCCAGCATTTT	CAWSPVGRGREPQHF
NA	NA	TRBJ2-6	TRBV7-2	TGTGCCAGCAGCCGCGGAGGGGCGATTTCTGGGACTGGGGCCAACGTCCTGACTTTC	CASSRGGAISGTGANVLTF
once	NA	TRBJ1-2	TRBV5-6	TGTGCCAGCAGCTATAGTGGTGGCTACACCTTC	CASSYSGGYTF
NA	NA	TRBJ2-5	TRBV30	TGTGCCTGGAGTGTAAGGGTTAGGGAGACCCAGTACTTC	CAWSVRVRETQYF
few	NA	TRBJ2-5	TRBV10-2	TGCGCCAGCAGTGATAGATTATTACTCCAAGAGACCCAGTACTTC	CASSDRLLLQETQYF
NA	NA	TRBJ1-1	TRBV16	TGTGCCAGCAGCCACCCCGACATGCGGGGCACTGAAGCTTTCTTT	CASSHPDMRGTEAFF
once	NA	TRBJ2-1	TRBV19	TGTGCCAGTAGCATTCCTGCAGTCATCTCCTACAATGAGCAGTTCTTC	CASSIPAVISYNEQFF
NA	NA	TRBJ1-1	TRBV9	TGTGCCAGCTCTCCTAAAAGGGTCGTTTCTTCTGAAGCTTTCTTT	CASSPKRVVSSEAFF
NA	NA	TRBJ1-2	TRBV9	TGTGCCAGCAGCGTAGCTGGCAGCGACTATGGCTACACCTTC	CASSVAGSDYGYTF
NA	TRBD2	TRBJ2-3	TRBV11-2	TGTGCCAGCAGCCCAGATAGCGGGGGGGGAATAGGATACGAGCAGTATTTT	CASSPDSGGGIGYEQYF
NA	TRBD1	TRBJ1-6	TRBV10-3	TGTGCCACCATCCCGGAGGGACAGAATTCACCCCTCCACTTT	CATIPEGQNSPLHF
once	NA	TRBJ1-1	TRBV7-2	TGTGCCAGCACCTTGGGAGGGAACACTGAAGCTTTCTTT	CASTLGGNTEAFF
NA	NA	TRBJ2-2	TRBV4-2	TGTGCCAGCAGCCATTTCTTGGGGGGTATGAACACCGGGGAGCTGTTTTTT	CASSHFLGGMNTGELFF
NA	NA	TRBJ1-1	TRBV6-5	TGTGCCAGCACCATGGCAGGGACGGGAACTGAAGCTTTCTTT	CASTMAGTGTEAFF
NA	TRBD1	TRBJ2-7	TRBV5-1	TGCGCCAGCAGGATGGGACAGGGCTACGAGCAGTACTTC	CASRMGQGYEQYF
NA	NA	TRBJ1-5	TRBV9	TGTGCCAGCAGCTCGGCAGGGGCCCCAGGGCAGCCCCAGCATTTT	CASSSAGAPGQPQHF
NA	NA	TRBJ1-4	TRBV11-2	TGTGCCAGCAGCGCCGGGACTCTTGAAAAACTGTTTTTT	CASSAGTLEKLFF
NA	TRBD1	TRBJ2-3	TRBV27	TGTGCCAGCACCAGGGGGCCTTCTAGCACAGATACGCAGTATTTT	CASTRGPSSTDTQYF
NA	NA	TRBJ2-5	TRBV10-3	TGTGCCATCAGGGGCAGGGCGGGCGGCGAGACCCAGTACTTC	CAIRGRAGGETQYF
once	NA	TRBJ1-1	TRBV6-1	TGTGCCAGCAGTGATGTGGGTGAAGCTTTCTTT	CASSDVGEAFF
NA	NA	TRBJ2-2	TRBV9	TGTGCCAGCAGCGTAGGGAACACCGGGGAGCTGTTTTTT	CASSVGNTGELFF
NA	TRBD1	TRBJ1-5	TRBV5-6	TGTGCCAGCAGCTTGGGACAGGGAATGGGCAATCAGCCCCAGCATTTT	CASSLGQGMGNQPQHF
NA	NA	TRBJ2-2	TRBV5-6	TGTGCCAGCAGCGGAAAAGACAGCACCGGGGAGCTGTTTTTT	CASSGKDSTGELFF
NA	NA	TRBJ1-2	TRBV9	TGTGCCAGCAGCGCCTGGAGCTTCCATGGCTACACCTTC	CASSAWSFHGYTF
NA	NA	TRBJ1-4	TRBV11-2	TGTGCCAGCAGTCCGGGACGGCGGGGCGAAAAACTGTTTTTT	CASSPGRRGEKLFF
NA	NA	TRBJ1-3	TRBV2	TGTGCCACCAACGGGTACGGCAGCTCTGGAAACACCATATATTTT	CATNGYGSSGNTIYF
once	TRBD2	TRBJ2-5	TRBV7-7	TGTGCCAGCAGCTTAGCTGTGGCTAGCGGAGAGACCCAGTACTTC	CASSLAVASGETQYF
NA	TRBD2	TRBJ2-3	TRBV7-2	TGTGCCAGCAGCCTCGGACTAGCCCCAGATACGCAGTATTTT	CASSLGLAPDTQYF
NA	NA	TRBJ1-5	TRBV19	TGTGCCAGTAGTGACCGGGACGCAGCTTATCAGCCCCAGCATTTT	CASSDRDAAYQPQHF
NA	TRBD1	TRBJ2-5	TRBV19	TGTGCCACCGGACAGGGTAGCGGAGAGACCCAGTACTTC	CATGQGSGETQYF
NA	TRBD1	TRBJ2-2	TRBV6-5	TGTGCCACGGACAGGGGGAACACCGGGGAGCTGTTTTTT	CATDRGNTGELFF
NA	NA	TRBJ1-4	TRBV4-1	TGCGCCAGCAGCCGGGGGGCAGGGGCCTATGAAAAACTGTTTTTT	CASSRGAGAYEKLFF
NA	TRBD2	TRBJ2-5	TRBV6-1	TGTGCCAGCAGTAGGGCGGGGGGGCCGGAAGAGACCCAGTACTTC	CASSRAGGPEETQYF
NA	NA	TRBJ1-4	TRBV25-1	TGTGCCAGCAGTGATCGGGGGAAGGAAAAACTGTTTTTT	CASSDRGKEKLFF
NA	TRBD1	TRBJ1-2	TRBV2	TGTGCCAGCAGGGAGGACAGGGGGGTCGGCTATGGCTACACCTTC	CASREDRGVGYGYTF
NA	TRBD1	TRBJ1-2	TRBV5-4	TGTGCCAGCTTCCGAACAGGGGCGGGTTATGGCTACACCTTC	CASFRTGAGYGYTF
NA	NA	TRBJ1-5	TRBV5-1	TGCGCCAGCAGCTTGGCACCAGGGTTGGAACAGCCCCAGCATTTT	CASSLAPGLEQPQHF
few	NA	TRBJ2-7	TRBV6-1	TGTGCCAGCAGTGAAGCACCGGGACTTGCCTACGAGCAGTACTTC	CASSEAPGLAYEQYF
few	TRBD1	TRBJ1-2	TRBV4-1	TGCGCCAGCAGCCAACCGGGACAGTCTTTGGGCTACACCTTC	CASSQPGQSLGYTF
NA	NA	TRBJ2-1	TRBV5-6	TGTGCCAGCAGCCGGACACTTGAGCAGTTCTTC	CASSRTLEQFF
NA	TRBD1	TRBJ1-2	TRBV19	TGTGCCGGGAAACAGACAGGGGGCGCGAACTATGGCTACACCTTC	CAGKQTGGANYGYTF
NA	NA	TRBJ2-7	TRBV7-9	TGTGCCAGCAGCTTGGTCTGGTCCTACGAGCAGTACTTC	CASSLVWSYEQYF
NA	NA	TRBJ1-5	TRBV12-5	TGTGCTAGTGGTTTGGCGAGGGAGGGCAGGGTCTATAGCAATCAGCCCCAGCATTTT	CASGLAREGRVYSNQPQHF
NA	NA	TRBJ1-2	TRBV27	TGTGCCAGCAGTTCCATGAGGGCTCCAGGGTACTATGGCTACACCTTC	CASSSMRAPGYYGYTF